Listed here are 3 T cell receptor beta chains from one sample, sequenced in a study of blood T cell repertoires in COVID-19 (TCRdb year 2020). The library was made by the immunoSEQ multiplex PCR assay. TCRdb re-hosts the immuneACCESS table, in-frame sequences only. Its copies lack some clones; in the studies checked, an unresolved V gene accounts for under half of them, and the cause for the rest is not known. This sample is represented by almost 90,000 clones; approximately 88% of them were singletons. The ten top clones hold roughly 11% of the sample. Material for sequencing was peripheral blood. The receptors were gathered from an elderly man with acute or convalescent COVID-19.

This clone was detected once. V usage is TRBV7-9 and J usage is TRBJ1-1, with a weak D call TRBD1 (6 bases). Between the trimmed V and J ends, which lost 5 bases and 1 base, there was a span of 11 bases. Per germline, CDR1 SEHNR and CDR2 FQNEAQ (reference sequence). This CDR3 comprises 14 residues. The DNA for the CDR3 is TGTGCCAGCAGCCCCAGGGGCCCGAACACTGAAGCTTTCTTT. Protein product: CASSPRGPNTEAFF.

The V gene is TRBV7-8, the J gene TRBJ1-2, with a weak D call TRBD1 (5 bases). CDR1 and CDR2 from the germline V gene are SGHVS and FQNEAQ. Trimming took off 0 bases at V and 3 bases at J, with 11 bases between the two ends. CDR3 length: 15 residues. The CDR3 is CASSLARGGDYGYTF. In nucleotides, the CDR3 is TGTGCCAGCAGCTTAGCGCGGGGGGGGGACTATGGCTACACCTTC. The whole variable domain, filled in from reference TRBV7-8 and TRBJ1-2, reads GAGVSQSPRYKVAKRGQDVALRCDPISGHVSLFWYQQALGQGPEFLTYFQNEAQLDKSGLPSDRFFAERPEGSVSTLKIQRTQQEDSAVYLCASSLARGGDYGYTFGSGTRLTVV.

V is TRBV27 and J is TRBJ1-2, with a tentative D call TRBD1 (5 bases). V lost 3 bases and J lost 4, with 12 bases in between. The CDR3 sequence is 14 residues long. Per the germline V gene, CDR1 is MNHEY and CDR2 is SMNVEV (reference sequence). CDR3 coding DNA: TGTGCCAGCAGTTTGAGCAGGGCAATCTATGGCTACACCTTC. It encodes CASSLSRAIYGYTF.